Reported below is one T cell receptor (beta chain). The antigen is not known. The CDR3 covers 13 residues. Germline V gene sequence: CDR1 GTSNPN, CDR2 SVGIG (reference sequence). Trimming took 1 base from V and 2 from J, leaving 6 bases between them. The sample is drawn from a study of T cell responses to AZD1222 COVID-19 vaccine. Study-wide results and limits: Regions 160-218 and 743-854 dominated among vaccine-associated CD4 TCRs spanning spike. Unmutated variant regions reportedly attract nearly half of all spike-specific TCRs. White British donors predominated, females outnumbered males, and clonal diversity was possibly underestimated.

Here immunoSEQ multiplex PCR was the method, and the copy in TCRdb shows in-frame clones only, minus some. The sample has under 110,000 clones; approximately 87% are singletons. This specimen consisted of peripheral blood, obtained on day 0 of AZD1222 vaccination. The source of this sequence is an adult in good health. The chain is built from TRBV30 and TRBJ1-3; weak D call: TRBD1 (5 bases). CDR3: CAWSAGPGNTIYF. The CDR3 nucleotides read TGTGCCTGGAGTGCGGGACCTGGAAACACCATATATTTT.